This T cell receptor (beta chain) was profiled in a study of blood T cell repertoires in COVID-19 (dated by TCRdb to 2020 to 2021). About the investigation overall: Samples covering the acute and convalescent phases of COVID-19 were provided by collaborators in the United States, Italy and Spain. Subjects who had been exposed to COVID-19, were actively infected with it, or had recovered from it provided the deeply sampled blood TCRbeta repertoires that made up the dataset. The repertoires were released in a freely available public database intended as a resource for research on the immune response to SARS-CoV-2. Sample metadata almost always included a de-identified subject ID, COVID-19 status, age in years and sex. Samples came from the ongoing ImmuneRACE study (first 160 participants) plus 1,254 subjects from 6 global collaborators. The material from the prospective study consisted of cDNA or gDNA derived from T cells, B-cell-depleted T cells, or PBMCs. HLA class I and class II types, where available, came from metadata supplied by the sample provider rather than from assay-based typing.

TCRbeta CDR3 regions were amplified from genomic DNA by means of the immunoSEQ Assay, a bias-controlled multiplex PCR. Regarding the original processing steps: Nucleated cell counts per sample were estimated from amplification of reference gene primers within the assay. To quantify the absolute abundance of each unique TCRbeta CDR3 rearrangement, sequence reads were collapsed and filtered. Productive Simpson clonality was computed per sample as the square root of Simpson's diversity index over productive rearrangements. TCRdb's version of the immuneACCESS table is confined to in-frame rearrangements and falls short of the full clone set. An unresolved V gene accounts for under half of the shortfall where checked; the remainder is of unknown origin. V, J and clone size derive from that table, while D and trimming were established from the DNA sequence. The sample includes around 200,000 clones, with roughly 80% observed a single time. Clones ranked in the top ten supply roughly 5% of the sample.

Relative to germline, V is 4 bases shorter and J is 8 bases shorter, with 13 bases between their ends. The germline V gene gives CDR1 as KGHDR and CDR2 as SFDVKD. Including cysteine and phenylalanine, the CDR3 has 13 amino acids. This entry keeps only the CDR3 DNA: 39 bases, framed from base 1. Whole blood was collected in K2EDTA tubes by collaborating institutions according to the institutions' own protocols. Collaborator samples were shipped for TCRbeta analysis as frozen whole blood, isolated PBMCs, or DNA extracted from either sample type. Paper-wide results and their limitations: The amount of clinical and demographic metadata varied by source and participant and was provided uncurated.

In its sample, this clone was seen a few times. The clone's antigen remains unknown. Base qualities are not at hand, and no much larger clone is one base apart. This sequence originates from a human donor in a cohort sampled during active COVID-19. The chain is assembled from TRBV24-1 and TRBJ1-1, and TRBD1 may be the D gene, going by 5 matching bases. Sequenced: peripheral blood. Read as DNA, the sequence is TGTGCCACCAGTGACGCCAGACAGAGAGAAGCTTTCTTT. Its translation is CATSDARQREAFF.